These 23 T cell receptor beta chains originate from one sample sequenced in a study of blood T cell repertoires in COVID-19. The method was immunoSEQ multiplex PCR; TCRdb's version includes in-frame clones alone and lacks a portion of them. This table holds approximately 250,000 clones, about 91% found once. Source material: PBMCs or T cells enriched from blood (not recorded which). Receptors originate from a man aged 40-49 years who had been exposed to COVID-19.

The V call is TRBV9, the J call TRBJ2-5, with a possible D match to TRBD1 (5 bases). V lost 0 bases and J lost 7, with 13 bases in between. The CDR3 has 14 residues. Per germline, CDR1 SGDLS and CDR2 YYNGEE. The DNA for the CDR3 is TGTGCCAGCAGCGTAGCAGCTAATCAGGGGACCCAGTACTTC. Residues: CASSVAANQGTQYF.

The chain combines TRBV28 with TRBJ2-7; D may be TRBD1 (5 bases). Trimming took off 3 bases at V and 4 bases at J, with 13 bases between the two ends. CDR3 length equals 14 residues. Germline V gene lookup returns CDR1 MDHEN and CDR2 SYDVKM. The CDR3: CASSFGRARYEQYF. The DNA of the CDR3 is TGTGCCAGCAGTTTCGGCAGGGCCCGATACGAGCAGTACTTC.

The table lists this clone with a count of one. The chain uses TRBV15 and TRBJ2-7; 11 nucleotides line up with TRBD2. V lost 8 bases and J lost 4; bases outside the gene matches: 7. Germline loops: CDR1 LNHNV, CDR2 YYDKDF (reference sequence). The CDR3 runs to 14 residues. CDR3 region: CATHLAGGRYEQYF. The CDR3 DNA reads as TGTGCCACCCACTTAGCGGGAGGGAGATACGAGCAGTACTTC. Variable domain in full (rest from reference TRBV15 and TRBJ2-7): DAMVIQNPRYQVTQFGKPVTLSCSQTLNHNVMYWYQQKSSQAPKLLFHYYDKDFNNEADTPDNFQSRRPNTSFCFLDIRSPGLGDTAMYLCATHLAGGRYEQYFGPGTRLTVT.

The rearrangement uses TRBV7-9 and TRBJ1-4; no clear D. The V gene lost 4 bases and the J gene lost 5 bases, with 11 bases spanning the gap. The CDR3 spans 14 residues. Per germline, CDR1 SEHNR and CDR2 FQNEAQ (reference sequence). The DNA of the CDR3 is TGTGCCAGCAGCTCTTCGACTGAGAATGAAAAACTGTTTTTT. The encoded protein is CASSSSTENEKLFF.

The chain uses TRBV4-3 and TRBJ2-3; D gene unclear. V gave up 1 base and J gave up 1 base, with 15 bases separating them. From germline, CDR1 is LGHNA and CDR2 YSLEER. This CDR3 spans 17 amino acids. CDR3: CASSQAPIVLRTDTQYF. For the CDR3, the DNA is TGCGCCAGCAGCCAAGCCCCTATAGTTCTCCGCACAGATACGCAGTATTTT.

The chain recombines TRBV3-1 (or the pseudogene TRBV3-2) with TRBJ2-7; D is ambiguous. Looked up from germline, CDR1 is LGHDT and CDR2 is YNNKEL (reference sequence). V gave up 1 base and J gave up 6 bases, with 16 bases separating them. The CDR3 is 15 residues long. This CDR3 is CASSQAGRRGPEQYF. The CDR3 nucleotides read TGTGCCAGCAGCCAAGCTGGCCGCCGAGGTCCCGAGCAGTACTTC.

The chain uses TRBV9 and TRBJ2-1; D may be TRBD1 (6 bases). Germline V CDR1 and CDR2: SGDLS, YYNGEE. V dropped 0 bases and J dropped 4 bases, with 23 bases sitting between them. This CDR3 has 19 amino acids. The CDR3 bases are TGTGCCAGCAGCGTAGTAACCCCCGGGACACCCAATTTGTACAATGAGCAGTTCTTC. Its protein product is CASSVVTPGTPNLYNEQFF. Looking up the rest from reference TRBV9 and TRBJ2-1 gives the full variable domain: DSGVTQTPKHLITATGQRVTLRCSPRSGDLSVYWYQQSLDQGLQFLIQYYNGEERAKGNILERFSAQQFPDLHSELNLSSLELGDSALYFCASSVVTPGTPNLYNEQFFGPGTRLTVL.

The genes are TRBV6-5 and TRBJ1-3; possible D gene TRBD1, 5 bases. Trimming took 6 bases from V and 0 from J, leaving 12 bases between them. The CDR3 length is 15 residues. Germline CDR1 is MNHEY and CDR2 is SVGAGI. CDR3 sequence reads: CASRSTGASGNTIYF. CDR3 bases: TGTGCCAGCAGGTCAACAGGAGCCTCTGGAAACACCATATATTTT.

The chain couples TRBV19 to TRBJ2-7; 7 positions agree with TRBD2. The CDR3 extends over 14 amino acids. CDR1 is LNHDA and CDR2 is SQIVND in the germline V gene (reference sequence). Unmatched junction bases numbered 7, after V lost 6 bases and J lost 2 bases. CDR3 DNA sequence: TGTGCCAGTAGACGGGGCGCGGGAGCCTACGAGCAGTACTTC. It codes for CASRRGAGAYEQYF.

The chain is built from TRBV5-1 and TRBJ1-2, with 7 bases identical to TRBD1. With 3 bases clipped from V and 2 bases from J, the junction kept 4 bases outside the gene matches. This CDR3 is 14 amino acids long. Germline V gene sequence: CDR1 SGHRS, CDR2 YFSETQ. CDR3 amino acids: CASSSTTGNYGYTF. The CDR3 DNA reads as TGCGCCAGCAGCTCCACGACAGGGAACTATGGCTACACCTTC.

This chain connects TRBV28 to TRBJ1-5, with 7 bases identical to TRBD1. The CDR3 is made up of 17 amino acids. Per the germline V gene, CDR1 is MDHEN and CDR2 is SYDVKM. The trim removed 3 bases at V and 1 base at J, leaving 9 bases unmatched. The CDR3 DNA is TGTGCCAGCAGTTTCCTTTTTGACAGGGTCAGCAATCAGCCCCAGCATTTT. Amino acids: CASSFLFDRVSNQPQHF. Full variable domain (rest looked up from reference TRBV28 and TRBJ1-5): DVKVTQSSRYLVKRTGEKVFLECVQDMDHENMFWYRQDPGLGLRLIYFSYDVKMKEKGDIPEGYSVSREKKERFSLILESASTNQTSMYLCASSFLFDRVSNQPQHFGDGTRLSIL.

The CDR3 DNA reads TGTGCCAGCAGCCCCTCGCGGGTCTTTAATGAAAAACTGTTTTTT. Translated, it gives CASSPSRVFNEKLFF. The chain has TRBV7-9 and TRBJ1-4; D is ambiguous. Per the germline V gene, CDR1 is SEHNR and CDR2 is FQNEAQ (reference sequence). The V gene lost 5 bases and the J gene lost 4 bases, with 14 bases spanning the gap. The CDR3 consists of 15 residues.

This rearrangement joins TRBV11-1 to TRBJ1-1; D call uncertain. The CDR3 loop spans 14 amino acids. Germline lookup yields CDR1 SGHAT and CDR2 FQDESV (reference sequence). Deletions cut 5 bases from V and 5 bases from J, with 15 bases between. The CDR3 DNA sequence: TGTGCCAGCAGCATGGAGGGCGCCGGGACTGAAGCTTTCTTT. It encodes CASSMEGAGTEAFF.

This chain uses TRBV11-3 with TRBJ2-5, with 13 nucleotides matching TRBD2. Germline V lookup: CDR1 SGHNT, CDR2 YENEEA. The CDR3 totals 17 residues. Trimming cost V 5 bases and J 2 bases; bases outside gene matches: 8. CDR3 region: CASSETSGRSIQETQYF. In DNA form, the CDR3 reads TGTGCCAGCAGCGAGACTAGCGGGAGGTCAATTCAAGAGACCCAGTACTTC.

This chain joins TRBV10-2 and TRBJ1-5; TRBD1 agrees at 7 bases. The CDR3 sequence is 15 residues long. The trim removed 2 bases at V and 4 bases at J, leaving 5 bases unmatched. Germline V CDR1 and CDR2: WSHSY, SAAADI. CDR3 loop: CASSEGDSGNQPQHF. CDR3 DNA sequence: TGCGCCAGCAGTGAGGGGGACAGCGGAAATCAGCCCCAGCATTTT.

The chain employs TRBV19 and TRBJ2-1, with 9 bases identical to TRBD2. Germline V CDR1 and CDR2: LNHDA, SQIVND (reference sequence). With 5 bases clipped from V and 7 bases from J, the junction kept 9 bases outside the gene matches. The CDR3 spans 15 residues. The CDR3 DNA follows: TGTGCCAGTAGTCGCCGAGCGGGAGGTGAGAATGAGCAGTTCTTC. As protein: CASSRRAGGENEQFF.

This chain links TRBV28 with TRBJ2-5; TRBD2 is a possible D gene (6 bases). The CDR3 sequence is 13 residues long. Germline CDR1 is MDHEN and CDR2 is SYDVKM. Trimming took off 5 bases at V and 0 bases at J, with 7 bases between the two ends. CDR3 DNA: TGTGCCAGCAGTACGGGAGACCAAGAGACCCAGTACTTC. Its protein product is CASSTGDQETQYF.

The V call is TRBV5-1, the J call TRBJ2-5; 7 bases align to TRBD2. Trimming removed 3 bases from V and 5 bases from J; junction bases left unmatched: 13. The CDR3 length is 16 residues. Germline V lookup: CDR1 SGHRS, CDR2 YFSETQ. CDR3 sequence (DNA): TGCGCCAGCAGCTCCTTTAACCGACTAGCAAGGGAGACCCAGTACTTC. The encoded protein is CASSSFNRLARETQYF.

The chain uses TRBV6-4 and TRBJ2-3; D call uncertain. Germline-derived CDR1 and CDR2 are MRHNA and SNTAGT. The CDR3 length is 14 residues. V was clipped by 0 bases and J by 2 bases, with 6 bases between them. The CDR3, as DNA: TGTGCCAGCAGTGACTCTCGGTCCACAGATACGCAGTATTTT. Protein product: CASSDSRSTDTQYF.

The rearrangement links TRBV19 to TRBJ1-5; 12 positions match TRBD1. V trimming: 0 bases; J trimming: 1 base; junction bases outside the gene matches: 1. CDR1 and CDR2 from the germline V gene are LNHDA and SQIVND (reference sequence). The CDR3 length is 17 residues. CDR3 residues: CASSIEGQGASNQPQHF. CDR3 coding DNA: TGTGCCAGTAGTATAGAGGGACAGGGGGCCAGCAATCAGCCCCAGCATTTT.

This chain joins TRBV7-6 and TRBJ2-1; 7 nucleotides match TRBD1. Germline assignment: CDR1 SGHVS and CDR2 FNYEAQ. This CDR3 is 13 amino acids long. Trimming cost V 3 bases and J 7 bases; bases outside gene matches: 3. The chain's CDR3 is CASSFDRANEQFF. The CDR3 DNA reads TGTGCCAGCAGCTTTGACAGGGCAAATGAGCAGTTCTTC.

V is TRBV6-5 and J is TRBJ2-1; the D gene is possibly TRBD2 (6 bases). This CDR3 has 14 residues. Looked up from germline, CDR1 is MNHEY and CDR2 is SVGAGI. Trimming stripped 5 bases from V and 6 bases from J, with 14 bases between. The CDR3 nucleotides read TGTGCCAGCAGTCCGCCTACTAGCAGCAATGAGCAGTTCTTC. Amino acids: CASSPPTSSNEQFF.

The DNA of the CDR3 is TGTGCCAGCGGACAGGGTCCAACTGAAGCTTTCTTT. Its protein product is CASGQGPTEAFF. The V call is TRBV11-2, the J call TRBJ1-1, with TRBD1 matching over 8 bases. The V gene's germline CDR1 is SGHAT and CDR2 FQNNGV. The CDR3 spans 12 residues. V was clipped by 8 bases and J by 5 bases; unmatched bases: 4.